These 30 T cell receptor beta chains were all obtained from the same sample, sequenced in a study of T cells after yellow fever vaccination. TCRdb reprocessed the 5' RACE reads with MiXCR, giving one entry per CDR3 protein. Of 230,000 or so distinct CDR3 sequences listed, around 6.7% are singletons. Here the sequenced sample was CD4+ T cells sorted from PBMCs, taken on the day of the yellow fever booster vaccination. These receptors all come from a man aged 25-45 years who received the YFV17D yellow fever vaccine.

This clonotype was counted a few times. The chain combines TRBV20-1 with TRBJ2-7; 10 bases match TRBD2. V gave up 7 bases and J gave up 4 bases; unmatched junction bases: 16. The CDR3 length is 16 residues. Germline V gene sequence: CDR1 DFQATT, CDR2 SNEGSKA (reference sequence). The CDR3 DNA sequence: TGCAGTGTTCCTCCCCCGACACTAGCGGGACTGTACGAGCAGTACTTC. Amino acid sequence: CSVPPPTLAGLYEQYF.

This clonotype was counted at least ten times. The V call is TRBV4-2, the J call TRBJ2-5; 9 nucleotides agree with TRBD2. Per the germline V gene, CDR1 is LGHNA and CDR2 is YNFKEQ. V lost 3 bases and J lost 0; bases outside the gene matches: 14. The CDR3 covers 19 residues. The CDR3 sequence is CASSQDRPSGGRDQETQYF. The CDR3 coding sequence is TGTGCCAGCAGCCAGGACCGCCCGTCGGGCGGGAGGGACCAAGAGACCCAGTACTTC.

The rearrangement links TRBV6-6 to TRBJ1-3; 7 bases match TRBD1. The germline CDR1 and CDR2 sequences are MNHNY and SVGAGI (reference sequence). V trimming: 9 bases; J trimming: 7 bases; junction bases outside the gene matches: 9. This CDR3 is 13 amino acids long. CDR3 nucleotides: TGTGCCAGTTCTCCGACAGGGCTTAACACCATATATTTT. It yields the protein CASSPTGLNTIYF.

CDR3: CASTYLGGMNTGELFF. The CDR3, as DNA: TGTGCCAGCACCTACCTTGGCGGGATGAACACCGGGGAGCTGTTTTTT. The V gene is TRBV12-3 or TRBV12-4, the J gene TRBJ2-2; tentative D call: TRBD2 (6 bases). The CDR3 length is 16 residues. Trimming cost V 7 bases and J 1 base, with 16 bases left between them.

This sequence joins TRBV11-2 and TRBJ2-1; D is perhaps TRBD2 (6 bases). CDR1 and CDR2 from the germline V gene are SGHAT and FQNNGV. Trimming pared 4 bases from V and 2 bases from J, leaving 12 bases between. There are 15 residues in the CDR3. CDR3 protein: CASSSGGGTYNEQFF. In DNA form, the CDR3 reads TGTGCCAGCAGCTCTGGTGGGGGGACCTACAATGAGCAGTTCTTC. Full variable domain (outside the CDR3, taken from reference TRBV11-2 and TRBJ2-1): EAGVAQSPRYKIIEKRQSVAFWCNPISGHATLYWYQQILGQGPKLLIQFQNNGVVDDSQLPKDRFSAERLKGVDSTLKIQPAKLEDSAVYLCASSSGGGTYNEQFFGPGTRLTVL.

The chain joins TRBV10-2 to TRBJ1-4; 7 nucleotides match TRBD1. CDR1 and CDR2 (germline): WSHSY, SAAADI. Trimming took 5 bases from V and 7 from J; bases not matched to a gene: 7. This CDR3 has 14 amino acids. The CDR3 here is CASSTGTVGEKLFF. CDR3 coding DNA: TGCGCCAGCAGTACAGGGACAGTGGGTGAAAAACTGTTTTTT.

The chain uses TRBV4-2 and TRBJ2-2, with D perhaps matching TRBD2 (5 bases). V shed 0 bases and J shed 4 bases, with 12 bases lying between them. The germline CDR1 and CDR2 sequences are LGHNA and YNFKEQ. The CDR3 covers 16 residues. The CDR3 spells CASSQDRGLATGELFF. The CDR3 DNA follows: TGTGCCAGCAGCCAAGATAGAGGTCTAGCCACCGGGGAGCTGTTTTTT.

The chain recombines TRBV18 with TRBJ2-1; D ambiguous. This CDR3 is 13 amino acids long. V dropped 2 bases and J dropped 10 bases, with 12 bases sitting between them. The germline gives CDR1 KGHSH, CDR2 LQKENI. CDR3 sequence reads: CASSPGRFREQFF. Here the CDR3 DNA reads TGTGCCAGCTCACCAGGGCGCTTCCGGGAGCAGTTCTTC.

This clonotype was counted at least ten times. This sequence joins TRBV6-2 or TRBV6-3 and TRBJ2-1; 11 bases align to TRBD2. This CDR3 has 20 amino acids. With 5 bases clipped from V and 0 bases from J, the junction kept 15 bases outside the gene matches. From germline, CDR1 is MNHEY and CDR2 SVGEGT. In DNA form, the CDR3 reads TGTGCCAGCAGTCCTCTCCCCGGGACTAGCGGCACCAGCTCCTACAATGAGCAGTTCTTC. It translates to CASSPLPGTSGTSSYNEQFF.

The table lists this clonotype with a few counts. The chain carries TRBV12-3 or TRBV12-4 and TRBJ2-5, with 11 bases fitting TRBD1. CDR3 length: 14 residues. After removal of 8 bases from V and 3 bases from J, the junction contained 5 bases not matched to a gene. This CDR3 is CASGRTGGKETQYF. For the CDR3, the DNA is TGTGCCAGCGGGAGGACAGGGGGCAAAGAGACCCAGTACTTC.

This clonotype showed up just a few times. This rearrangement joins TRBV10-3 to TRBJ2-1, with 14 positions matching TRBD2. V was clipped by 8 bases and J by 6 bases; unmatched bases: 3. CDR1 ENHRY and CDR2 SYGVKD come from the germline V gene. The CDR3 is 14 amino acids. The CDR3 region is CAISGTSGSNEQFF. The DNA of the CDR3 is TGTGCCATCTCCGGGACTAGCGGGAGCAATGAGCAGTTCTTC.

This clonotype was observed many times. The CDR3 DNA reads as TGCAGCCCCAAGGCTAGCGGACACAATGAGCAGTTCTTC. This gives the protein CSPKASGHNEQFF. The chain joins TRBV20-1 to TRBJ2-1; 7 nucleotides agree with TRBD2. This CDR3 region has 13 residues. Germline V gene sequence: CDR1 DFQATT, CDR2 SNEGSKA (reference sequence).

This clonotype was seen a handful of times. This chain connects TRBV19 to TRBJ1-1; D gene unclear. Trimming cost V 4 bases and J 1 base, with 19 bases left between them. This CDR3 contains 17 residues. Germline V gene lookup returns CDR1 LNHDA and CDR2 SQIVND (reference sequence). The CDR3 DNA is TGTGCCAGTAGTACCCCCCCGGGAGGGTCGGGGAACACTGAAGCTTTCTTT. This encodes CASSTPPGGSGNTEAFF.

There are many counts of this clonotype. This chain links TRBV27 with TRBJ2-2; 7 nucleotides line up with TRBD1. Losses at the gene ends were 5 bases for V and 8 bases for J; bases not matched to a gene: 14. Looked up from germline, CDR1 is MNHEY and CDR2 is SMNVEV (reference sequence). The CDR3 length is 16 residues. The DNA of the CDR3 is TGTGCCAGCAGTCCCCGACAGGGAAACTTTCCGGGGGAGCTGTTTTTT. This gives the protein CASSPRQGNFPGELFF.

The V call is TRBV4-3, the J call TRBJ2-5, with D hard to call. CDR1 is LGHNA, CDR2 YSLEER, per germline. Trimming removed 4 bases at V and 4 bases at J, with 10 bases between. The CDR3 length is 13 residues. DNA of the CDR3: TGCGCCAGCAGCCCGAACTTCGGAGAGACCCAGTACTTC. This codes for CASSPNFGETQYF.

This clonotype was seen at least ten times. The chain has TRBV29-1 and TRBJ2-7; the D gene is possibly TRBD1 (6 bases). The V end lost 7 bases, the J end lost 3 bases, and 13 bases lay between the germline ends. This CDR3 spans 12 amino acids. Looked up from germline, CDR1 is SQVTM and CDR2 is ANQGSEA. The CDR3 protein is CSARGQFYEQYF. The CDR3 DNA follows: TGCAGCGCTAGAGGACAGTTCTACGAGCAGTACTTC.

This clonotype came up many times. The rearrangement links TRBV5-6 to TRBJ2-5; D uncertain. Deletions cut 3 bases from V and 3 bases from J, with 12 bases between. The CDR3 contains 14 residues. Germline assignment: CDR1 SGHDT and CDR2 YYEEEE. CDR3 in DNA: TGTGCCAGCAGCTCACTGGATAGGGAAGAGACCCAGTACTTC. Its translation is CASSSLDREETQYF.

The chain uses TRBV10-1 and TRBJ2-2; no clear D gene. CDR3 length equals 13 residues. Trimming cost V 5 bases and J 6 bases, with 10 bases left between them. Per the germline V gene, CDR1 is WNHNN and CDR2 is SYGVQD (reference sequence). The CDR3: CASSYDSPGELFF. CDR3 coding DNA: TGCGCCAGCAGTTACGATAGCCCCGGGGAGCTGTTTTTT.

This clonotype has at least ten counts. The chain couples TRBV9 to TRBJ1-1; no reliable D call. Germline CDR1 and CDR2: SGDLS and YYNGEE. The CDR3 spans 14 residues. Trimming removed 0 bases from V and 7 bases from J, with 13 bases in between. DNA of the CDR3: TGTGCCAGCAGCGTAGCTGGGAAAGGGAGTGAAGCTTTCTTT. Protein: CASSVAGKGSEAFF.

This clonotype was counted ten times or more. The chain couples TRBV7-3 to TRBJ2-2; D remains unclear. The CDR3 consists of 14 residues. V was shortened by 6 bases and J by 4 bases, with 12 bases between the two germline ends. Per germline, CDR1 SGHTA and CDR2 FQGTGA. The CDR3 loop reads CASSYGRVTGELFF. The CDR3 DNA reads as TGTGCCAGCAGTTATGGACGGGTCACCGGGGAGCTGTTTTTT.

At least ten counts were recorded for this clonotype. This chain links TRBV27 with TRBJ1-1; 7 bases fit TRBD1. This CDR3 comprises 12 residues. V lost 4 bases to trimming and J lost 8 bases; unmatched junction nucleotides: 4. The germline V gene encodes CDR1 MNHEY and CDR2 SMNVEV (reference sequence). The CDR3 DNA follows: TGTGCCAGCAGTTGGACAGGCCGAGAAGCTTTCTTT. Amino acid sequence: CASSWTGREAFF.

This clonotype was seen repeatedly, ten times or more. The V and J genes are TRBV20-1 and TRBJ2-1; D remains ambiguous. V lost 1 base, J lost 1 base, and 5 bases lay in between. Per the germline V gene, CDR1 is DFQATT and CDR2 is SNEGSKA (reference sequence). There are 13 residues in the CDR3. The CDR3 is CSARGLSYNEQFF. Written as DNA, the CDR3 is TGCAGTGCTAGAGGGTTGTCCTACAATGAGCAGTTCTTC.

Many counts were recorded for this clonotype. The chain employs TRBV29-1 and TRBJ2-7, with a possible D match to TRBD1 (5 bases). This CDR3 spans 15 amino acids. The germline gives CDR1 SQVTM, CDR2 ANQGSEA. V was trimmed by 4 bases and J by 5 bases, leaving 21 bases between them. The CDR3 region is CSVVVRAGSVDEQYF. The DNA for the CDR3 is TGCAGCGTTGTGGTTAGGGCAGGGTCTGTCGACGAGCAGTACTTC.

The V gene is TRBV5-1, the J gene TRBJ2-5; D remains ambiguous. CDR3 length equals 13 residues. Germline V CDR1 and CDR2: SGHRS, YFSETQ. V lost 0 bases and J lost 5, with 8 bases in between. CDR3 sequence reads: CASSLDVLETQYF. DNA of the CDR3: TGCGCCAGCAGCTTGGATGTATTGGAGACCCAGTACTTC.

This clonotype has ten or more counts. This chain uses TRBV20-1 with TRBJ2-7; 10 bases line up with TRBD1. Germline V gene lookup returns CDR1 DFQATT and CDR2 SNEGSKA (reference sequence). The CDR3 contains 17 residues. The V and J ends lost 3 bases and 0 bases, in that order; junction bases with no gene match: 11. The CDR3 sequence is CSARKSYRDRGSYEQYF. CDR3 DNA: TGCAGTGCTAGGAAATCTTACCGGGACAGGGGCTCCTACGAGCAGTACTTC.

This clonotype was counted only a few times. The chain joins TRBV7-8 to TRBJ1-6; no reliable D call. Germline values: CDR1 SGHVS, CDR2 FQNEAQ. The V gene lost 1 base and the J gene lost 8 bases, with 9 bases spanning the gap. The CDR3 length is 14 residues. CDR3 region: CASSLDGQHSPLHF. For the CDR3, the DNA is TGTGCCAGCAGCTTAGATGGCCAACATTCACCCCTCCACTTT.

This clonotype is a singleton in its sample. This may be a read error, as it is one base from a much larger clone. The chain employs TRBV7-2 and TRBJ2-1, with 7 bases that match TRBD2. The V segment lost 6 bases and the J segment 5 bases; nucleotides outside the gene matches: 10. The germline CDR1 and CDR2 sequences are SGHTA and FQGNSA. CDR3 length: 15 residues. DNA of the CDR3: TGTGCCAGCAGGCTAGCGGAGGGGTACCACAATGAGCAGTTCTTC. Translated, it gives CASRLAEGYHNEQFF.

In this sample, this clonotype turned up many times. The gene calls are TRBV5-1 and TRBJ2-4, with D maybe TRBD2 (5 bases). This CDR3 has 15 residues. Trimming removed 0 bases from V and 2 bases from J, with 9 bases in between. Germline CDR1 and CDR2: SGHRS and YFSETQ. CDR3 nucleotide sequence: TGCGCCAGCAGCTTGGGTGGAGGTTCCAAAAACATTCAGTACTTC. As protein: CASSLGGGSKNIQYF. Supplemented by reference TRBV5-1 and TRBJ2-4, the full variable domain reads KAGVTQTPRYLIKTRGQQVTLSCSPISGHRSVSWYQQTPGQGLQFLFEYFSETQRNKGNFPGRFSGRQFSNSRSEMNVSTLELGDSALYLCASSLGGGSKNIQYFGAGTRLSVL.

This clonotype occurred many times. The J gene is TRBJ2-1, the V gene TRBV20-1, with a tentative D call TRBD1 (5 bases). CDR1 DFQATT and CDR2 SNEGSKA come from the germline V gene (reference sequence). Trimming took off 5 bases at V and 8 bases at J, with 16 bases between the two ends. The CDR3 has 13 amino acids. The CDR3 protein is CSAGAVGSDEQFF. The CDR3 region has the DNA TGCAGTGCTGGGGCGGTGGGGTCCGATGAGCAGTTCTTC.

At least ten counts were recorded for this clonotype. The J gene is TRBJ2-7, the V gene TRBV5-1; D is possibly TRBD2 (5 bases). V shed 3 bases and J shed 5 bases, with 9 bases lying between them. This CDR3 has 12 residues. Germline V gene lookup returns CDR1 SGHRS and CDR2 YFSETQ. The CDR3 loop is CASSYTSDEQYF. Written as DNA, the CDR3 is TGCGCCAGCAGCTATACTAGTGACGAGCAGTACTTC.